This passage covers 25 T cell receptor beta chains from one sample sequenced in a study of graft-versus-host responses after intestinal transplantation (dated by TCRdb to the early 2020s). To prepare the library, the immunoSEQ multiplex PCR assay was applied. Held by TCRdb, this immuneACCESS table contains in-frame sequences only and omits some clones. Under half of the omission traces to an unresolved V gene where checked; the cause of the rest is unknown. Here the sample has 80,000 to 95,000 clones; around 90% occur a single time. About 0.27% of the sample lies in the top ten. The time point label, as the study defines it: cells obtained before transplantation from donor or recipient. These receptors have no known antigen. Sequenced material: unstimulated CD4+ T cells sorted from spleen or lymph node cells, taken before transplant. These receptors came from a human donor who was the organ donor for an intestinal transplant.

The V gene is TRBV28, the J gene TRBJ2-2, with D perhaps TRBD2 (6 bases). CDR1 and CDR2 (germline): MDHEN, SYDVKM. V was clipped by 11 bases and J by 6 bases, with 16 bases between them. The CDR3 runs to 13 residues. The CDR3 region has the DNA TGTGCCTGCACAACTAGCCCCCCCGGGGAGCTGTTTTTT. It yields the protein CACTTSPPGELFF.

The rearrangement uses TRBV2 and TRBJ2-3; tentatively, D is TRBD2 (5 bases). V lost 0 bases and J lost 4, with 17 bases in between. CDR3 length: 17 amino acids. Germline CDR1 is SNHLY and CDR2 is FYNNEI. CDR3 residues: CASSEAPLGSRPDTQYF. The CDR3 nucleotides are TGTGCCAGCAGTGAAGCGCCTTTAGGGAGCCGTCCAGATACGCAGTATTTT.

The chain links TRBV9 to TRBJ2-7; D possibly corresponds to TRBD1 (5 bases). Germline V gives CDR1 SGDLS, CDR2 YYNGEE. The CDR3 length is 15 residues. V dropped 3 bases and J dropped 3 bases, with 16 bases sitting between them. The CDR3 nucleotides read TGTGCCAGCAGCGGCCGGAACAGGAGACTCTACGAGCAGTACTTC. Protein sequence: CASSGRNRRLYEQYF.

This clone was found a few times. This chain uses TRBV19 with TRBJ1-5; D is ambiguous. V lost 5 bases, J lost 8 bases, and 10 bases lay in between. CDR3 length equals 12 residues. CDR1 and CDR2 (germline): LNHDA, SQIVND (reference sequence). The CDR3: CASSGRREPQHF. The CDR3 DNA sequence: TGTGCCAGTAGTGGAAGGAGGGAGCCCCAGCATTTT.

The chain links TRBV7-6 to TRBJ2-7, with D hard to call. The CDR3 contains 14 residues. Germline V gene data show CDR1 as SGHVS and CDR2 as FNYEAQ. V was clipped by 4 bases and J by 4 bases, with 14 bases between them. Here the CDR3 reads CASSSGARRYEQYF. The CDR3 bases are TGTGCCAGCAGCTCAGGCGCCAGAAGATACGAGCAGTACTTC.

This clone was seen a few times. V and J are TRBV6-1 and TRBJ1-3, with D possibly matching TRBD1 (6 bases). Germline V gene data show CDR1 as MNHNS and CDR2 as SASEGT. The CDR3 length is 14 residues. Trimming left V 8 bases short and J 4 bases short, with 15 bases between. The CDR3 DNA is TGTGCCAGCCACGGCGGGGGGCAAGGAAACACCATATATTTT. Its protein product is CASHGGGQGNTIYF.

The rearrangement links TRBV7-9 to TRBJ1-4; unclear D gene. V lost 11 bases and J 6 bases, leaving 19 bases between the germline ends. The CDR3 has 14 residues. CDR1 is SEHNR, CDR2 FQNEAQ, per germline (reference sequence). The CDR3 loop reads CASSGRRRDEKLFF. The CDR3 nucleotides read TGTGCCTCCTCCGGGCGGAGGAGGGATGAAAAACTGTTTTTT.

The chain employs TRBV7-9 and TRBJ2-1; 13 bases agree with TRBD2. V lost 5 bases to trimming and J lost 6 bases; unmatched junction nucleotides: 1. The V gene's germline CDR1 is SEHNR and CDR2 FQNEAQ (reference sequence). This CDR3 region has 14 residues. The CDR3 spells CASSRLAGGNEQFF. In nucleotides, the CDR3 is TGTGCCAGCAGCCGACTAGCGGGAGGCAATGAGCAGTTCTTC.

The V call is TRBV28, the J call TRBJ2-7, with D perhaps matching TRBD2 (6 bases). The CDR3 length is 13 residues. Trimming took off 3 bases at V and 2 bases at J, with 8 bases between the two ends. Germline CDR1 and CDR2: MDHEN and SYDVKM. CDR3 DNA: TGTGCCAGCAGTTTCGGGAGCCCCTACGAGCAGTACTTC. Its protein is CASSFGSPYEQYF. The whole variable domain, remainder taken from reference TRBV28 and TRBJ2-7, is DVKVTQSSRYLVKRTGEKVFLECVQDMDHENMFWYRQDPGLGLRLIYFSYDVKMKEKGDIPEGYSVSREKKERFSLILESASTNQTSMYLCASSFGSPYEQYFGPGTRLTVT.

This chain uses TRBV2 with TRBJ2-2, with D perhaps TRBD2 (6 bases). The CDR3 loop spans 15 amino acids. Trimming removed 4 bases from V and 5 bases from J, with 14 bases in between. Germline lookup yields CDR1 SNHLY and CDR2 FYNNEI. The CDR3 protein is CASSVREIRTGELFF. The CDR3 region has the DNA TGTGCCAGCAGTGTCCGGGAGATCCGTACCGGGGAGCTGTTTTTT.

The chain is built from TRBV28 and TRBJ1-4; TRBD1 might be the D (6 bases). Germline V gives CDR1 MDHEN, CDR2 SYDVKM. Between the trimmed V and J ends, which lost 2 bases and 10 bases, there was a span of 14 bases. The CDR3 covers 14 residues. The CDR3 DNA reads TGTGCCAGCAGTTTAGGGTCAGGGGAAGGAAAACTGTTTTTT. It translates to CASSLGSGEGKLFF.

J is TRBJ2-7 and V is TRBV5-6; maybe TRBD1 (6 bases). Looked up from germline, CDR1 is SGHDT and CDR2 is YYEEEE. V was clipped by 4 bases and J by 1 base, with 9 bases between them. The CDR3 has 13 residues. CDR3 amino acids: CASSRQGSYEQYF. The CDR3 coding sequence is TGTGCCAGCAGCCGCCAGGGGTCCTACGAGCAGTACTTC. The whole variable domain, filled in from reference TRBV5-6 and TRBJ2-7, reads DAGVTQSPTHLIKTRGQQVTLRCSPKSGHDTVSWYQQALGQGPQFIFQYYEEEERQRGNFPDRFSGHQFPNYSSELNVNALLLGDSALYLCASSRQGSYEQYFGPGTRLTVT.

The chain has TRBV5-1 and TRBJ2-7, with 10 bases aligning to TRBD1. The CDR3 spans 16 residues. The germline V gene encodes CDR1 SGHRS and CDR2 YFSETQ. Trimming at V came to 4 bases and at J to 3 bases, leaving 10 bases not matched to a gene. DNA of the CDR3: TGCGCCAGCAGCCTAGATGGACAGGGGGTAGTCTACGAGCAGTACTTC. Protein: CASSLDGQGVVYEQYF.

This rearrangement joins TRBV19 to TRBJ1-1, with D perhaps TRBD1 (5 bases). From germline, CDR1 is LNHDA and CDR2 SQIVND (reference sequence). With 2 bases removed from V and 10 bases from J, the gap between germline ends came to 8 bases. The CDR3 spans 11 residues. The CDR3 reads CASSILGGAFF. As DNA, the CDR3 is TGTGCCAGTAGTATATTGGGGGGAGCTTTCTTT. Filled out from reference TRBV19 and TRBJ1-1, the complete variable domain reads DGGITQSPKYLFRKEGQNVTLSCEQNLNHDAMYWYRQDPGQGLRLIYYSQIVNDFQKGDIAEGYSVSREKKESFPLTVTSAQKNPTAFYLCASSILGGAFFGQGTRLTVV.

This chain joins TRBV7-9 and TRBJ2-7; D perhaps matches TRBD2 (5 bases). Germline V CDR1 and CDR2: SEHNR, FQNEAQ (reference sequence). Between the trimmed V and J ends, which lost 5 bases and 4 bases, there was a span of 18 bases. The CDR3 covers 15 residues. DNA of the CDR3: TGTGCCAGCAGCCAACCGAGGGAAGGGCCTTACGAGCAGTACTTC. Protein sequence: CASSQPREGPYEQYF.

The chain combines TRBV18 with TRBJ1-1; weak D call: TRBD1 (5 bases). The CDR3 runs 15 residues. Germline CDR1 is KGHSH and CDR2 is LQKENI. V was trimmed by 5 bases and J by 0 bases, leaving 13 bases between them. CDR3 protein: CASSSLDSLNTEAFF. The CDR3 nucleotides are TGTGCCAGCTCATCGCTTGACAGCCTGAACACTGAAGCTTTCTTT.

The chain has TRBV6-5 and TRBJ2-1; 9 bases match TRBD2. This CDR3 has 14 residues. V lost 6 bases and J lost 5; bases outside the gene matches: 5. Germline CDR1 MNHEY, CDR2 SVGAGI. The CDR3 reads CASRRGGPNNEQFF. DNA of the CDR3: TGTGCCAGCAGGCGGGGGGGCCCTAACAATGAGCAGTTCTTC.

The chain is built from TRBV7-2 and TRBJ2-2, with 7 bases lining up with TRBD1. This CDR3 comprises 13 residues. Germline V CDR1 and CDR2: SGHTA, FQGNSA. Trimming at V came to 2 bases and at J to 7 bases, leaving 1 base not matched to a gene. The CDR3 coding sequence is TGTGCCAGCAGCTTATGGGACAGCGGGGAGCTGTTTTTT. Its protein product is CASSLWDSGELFF.

This chain joins TRBV6-4 and TRBJ1-2; no clear D gene. Germline loops: CDR1 MRHNA, CDR2 SNTAGT. V lost 3 bases and J 4 bases, leaving 15 bases between the germline ends. This CDR3 has 15 residues. Here the CDR3 DNA reads TGTGCCAGCAGTGAACAGTTCGACAACTTCTATGGCTACACCTTC. This gives the protein CASSEQFDNFYGYTF.

The chain recombines TRBV5-5 with TRBJ1-1; D may be TRBD1 (5 bases). Germline loops: CDR1 SGHKS, CDR2 YYEKEE (reference sequence). Between the trimmed V and J ends, which lost 3 bases and 4 bases, there was a span of 19 bases. The CDR3 totals 16 residues. The CDR3 sequence is CASSYRFFTQSTEAFF. CDR3 nucleotide sequence: TGTGCCAGCAGCTACAGGTTTTTTACACAGAGCACTGAAGCTTTCTTT. The variable domain in full, completed from reference TRBV5-5 and TRBJ1-1, reads DAGVTQSPTHLIKTRGQQVTLRCSPISGHKSVSWYQQVLGQGPQFIFQYYEKEERGRGNFPDRFSARQFPNYSSELNVNALLLGDSALYLCASSYRFFTQSTEAFFGQGTRLTVV.

The chain uses TRBV7-9 and TRBJ2-2; D is uncertain. Germline lookup yields CDR1 SEHNR and CDR2 FQNEAQ (reference sequence). V was cut by 7 bases and J by 7 bases, with 19 bases left in between. There are 15 residues in the CDR3. CDR3 region: CASKEQVGAVGELFF. DNA for the CDR3: TGTGCCAGCAAAGAGCAAGTCGGCGCGGTCGGGGAGCTGTTTTTT.

The rearrangement uses TRBV11-2 and TRBJ2-1; TRBD2 matches 15 bases. The V and J ends lost 5 bases and 8 bases, in that order; junction bases with no gene match: 7. Germline lookup yields CDR1 SGHAT and CDR2 FQNNGV. The CDR3 sequence is 16 residues long. This CDR3 is CASSRRTSGRADEQFF. Here the CDR3 DNA reads TGTGCCAGCAGCCGAAGGACTAGCGGGAGGGCAGATGAGCAGTTCTTC.

This chain links TRBV5-1 with TRBJ1-2; D not resolved. The CDR3 length is 13 residues. Trimming took off 0 bases at V and 3 bases at J, with 6 bases between the two ends. From germline, CDR1 is SGHRS and CDR2 YFSETQ. CDR3 in DNA: TGCGCCAGCAGCTTGGCGGTGGACTATGGCTACACCTTC. Protein sequence: CASSLAVDYGYTF. The whole variable domain, remainder taken from reference TRBV5-1 and TRBJ1-2, is KAGVTQTPRYLIKTRGQQVTLSCSPISGHRSVSWYQQTPGQGLQFLFEYFSETQRNKGNFPGRFSGRQFSNSRSEMNVSTLELGDSALYLCASSLAVDYGYTFGSGTRLTVV.

J is TRBJ1-2 and V is TRBV4-1, with D possibly being TRBD1 (6 bases). CDR3 size: 13 residues. Germline V lookup: CDR1 MGHRA, CDR2 YSYEKL. V shed 1 base and J shed 7 bases, with 10 bases lying between them. The CDR3 loop is CASSQVGAGGYTF. The CDR3 DNA reads as TGCGCCAGCAGCCAAGTGGGGGCGGGTGGCTACACCTTC.

This chain uses TRBV7-8 with TRBJ2-2, with D possibly matching TRBD1 (6 bases). The CDR3 is 15 amino acids. The V gene lost 5 bases and the J gene lost 7 bases, with 17 bases spanning the gap. From germline, CDR1 is SGHVS and CDR2 FQNEAQ. The CDR3 spells CASSPGGTVGGELFF. The CDR3 DNA sequence: TGTGCCAGCAGCCCTGGGGGCACTGTAGGCGGGGAGCTGTTTTTT.